This T cell receptor beta chain was identified in a study of blood T cell repertoires in COVID-19 (dated by TCRdb to the early 2020s). Background on the whole study: Samples covering the acute and convalescent phases of COVID-19 were provided by collaborators in the United States, Italy and Spain. Deeply sampled blood TCRbeta repertoires from subjects exposed to, actively infected with, or recovered from COVID-19 were included in the dataset. HLA class I and class II types, where available, came from metadata supplied by the sample provider rather than from assay-based typing. A freely available public database, intended as a resource for researchers studying the immune response to SARS-CoV-2, is where the repertoires were released. The sample metadata nearly always contained a de-identified subject ID, COVID-19 status, age in years and sex. The samples were drawn from the first 160 participants of the ongoing ImmuneRACE study and from over 950 subjects provided by 6 global collaborators. The material from the prospective study consisted of cDNA or gDNA derived from T cells, B-cell-depleted T cells, or PBMCs. Findings and caveats that apply to the study as a whole: The amount of clinical and demographic metadata varied by source and participant and was provided uncurated.

Comment on this clone: Its antigen has not been determined. The input lacks base qualities; no much larger clone sits a single base away.

According to the germline V gene (reference sequence), CDR1 reads MNHEY and CDR2 reads SMNVEV. Reading from cysteine to phenylalanine, the CDR3 counts 16 amino acids. Just CDR3 DNA is preserved here, 48 bases in frame from base 1. Ends trimmed: V by 2 bases, J by 4 bases; bases unmatched to a gene: 4. TCRbeta CDR3 regions were amplified from genomic DNA using the immunoSEQ Assay, a bias-controlled multiplex PCR. For the original study's pipeline: Nucleated cell counts per sample were estimated from amplification of reference gene primers within the assay. To quantify the absolute abundance of each unique TCRbeta CDR3 rearrangement, sequence reads were collapsed and filtered. Productive Simpson clonality was computed per sample as the square root of Simpson's diversity index over productive rearrangements. The table was pulled from immuneACCESS by TCRdb, which kept in-frame rearrangements only. Such tables lose some clones; where checked, under half of the loss comes from unresolved V genes, and the rest has no known cause. V, J and clone size are taken as reported in that table, and D and trimming were inferred from the DNA itself. Here the sample has about 59,000 clones; more than 60% occur a single time. The ten largest clones add up to approximately 14% of the sample.

The collaborating institutions used their own protocols to collect whole blood in K2EDTA tubes. For TCRbeta analysis, collaborator samples were shipped as frozen whole blood, as isolated PBMCs, or as DNA extracted from either sample type. The specimen sequenced was peripheral blood. Recombination joined TRBV27 with TRBJ2-1; 11 bases in between match TRBD2. The origin of this receptor is a woman in her sixties or seventies with acute or convalescent COVID-19. For the CDR3, the sequence is CASSLVLAGGYNEQFF. In nucleotides, the sequence is TGTGCCAGCAGTTTAGTTCTAGCGGGGGGTTACAATGAGCAGTTCTTC.